This T cell receptor beta chain was sequenced in a study of shared T cell receptors in the human thymus. The protocol was immunoSEQ multiplex PCR, while the TCRdb copy is restricted to in-frame clones and leaves out a portion. The repertoire holds some 700,000 clones, with 80% to 90% as singletons. Trimming removed 5 bases from V and 7 bases from J; junction bases left unmatched: 11. Germline values: CDR1 SGHTA, CDR2 FQGNSA. This CDR3 region has 15 residues. In addition, the sample was reused for a study of human thymus T cells. As that report states: The people who donated were healthy Finnish babies having corrective surgery for congenital heart defects. Thymic samples were excised during corrective heart operations. Thymic and blood repertoires showed apparently biased V and J gene usage.

This TCR was sampled from a girl under two years old with a congenital heart defect. Sequencing was done on a sample of thymocytes. V usage is TRBV7-2 and J usage is TRBJ2-1; 7 bases agree with TRBD1. The CDR3 coding sequence is TGTGCCAGCAGCCGAATTGACAGGGCCGTAAATGAGCAGTTCTTC. Translated, it gives CASSRIDRAVNEQFF. Full variable domain (rest looked up from reference TRBV7-2 and TRBJ2-1): GAGVSQSPSNKVTEKGKDVELRCDPISGHTALYWYRQSLGQGLEFLIYFQGNSAPDKSGLPSDRFSAERTGGSVSTLTIQRTQQEDSAVYLCASSRIDRAVNEQFFGPGTRLTVL.